The 5 T cell receptor beta chains below all came from one sample that was sequenced in a study of spatial heterogeneity in lung cancer. The antigens these receptors bind are not known. Study results and limitations: In tumors, expanded intratumoral alpha and beta TCR counts tracked mutation counts.

TCRdb reprocessed the 5' RACE reads via MiXCR and lists one record per CDR3 protein. Here the sample spans around 8,000 distinct CDR3 sequences, about 7.7% being singletons. Time point denoted: sample taken at primary tumor resection. The source material was lung tumor tissue, sampled at surgery. These receptors all come from a male donor with early-stage non-small cell lung cancer.

This clonotype rates as medium-sized. This beta chain came through as a stray read in a library set up for alpha chains, and its size says little. V usage is TRBV12-3 or TRBV12-4 and J usage is TRBJ2-5; TRBD2 matches 8 bases. Trimming took 5 bases from V and 3 from J; bases not matched to a gene: 8. CDR3 length: 15 residues. CDR3 amino acids: CASSPRGAGEETQYF. CDR3 nucleotides: TGTGCCAGCAGTCCCAGAGGAGCGGGAGAAGAGACCCAGTACTTC.

This clonotype is medium-sized (0.01 to 0.1%) by share. A library made for alpha chains picked up this beta chain off target, so its size means little. The V call is TRBV7-9, the J call TRBJ1-1; a possible D gene is TRBD1 (5 bases). Germline V gene lookup returns CDR1 SEHNR and CDR2 FQNEAQ (reference sequence). The V end lost 5 bases, the J end lost 1 base, and 11 bases lay between the germline ends. CDR3 length: 14 amino acids. Here the CDR3 reads CASSPQEKNTEAFF. The CDR3 DNA is TGTGCCAGCAGCCCACAGGAAAAGAACACTGAAGCTTTCTTT.

Points on this clonotype: For a library built for alpha chains, this beta chain is a stray read; little rests on its size. The rearrangement links TRBV27 to TRBJ2-1; D uncertain. Germline V gene lookup returns CDR1 MNHEY and CDR2 SMNVEV (reference sequence). The CDR3 loop spans 14 amino acids. Trimming shortened V by 6 bases and J by 6 bases, and 15 bases separated the two germline ends. CDR3 DNA sequence: TGTGCCAGCAGGGTTAGTAGCACCCTCAATGAGCAGTTCTTC. Translation: CASRVSSTLNEQFF.

By frequency in the sample, this clonotype is medium-sized. Since the library was made to target alpha chains, this beta chain is a stray read and its abundance is not meaningful. The chain employs TRBV24-1 and TRBJ2-5, with D maybe TRBD2 (7 bases). Trimming took off 2 bases at V and 5 bases at J, with 11 bases between the two ends. The CDR3 spans 14 residues. Germline V gene lookup returns CDR1 KGHDR and CDR2 SFDVKD. CDR3 amino acids: CATSDWGGRETQYF. DNA of the CDR3: TGTGCCACCAGTGATTGGGGGGGCCGGGAGACCCAGTACTTC.

This clonotype was found many times. As an off-target read in a library built for alpha chains, this beta chain has a frequency of little significance. The J gene is TRBJ2-7, the V gene TRBV6-5, with 7 nucleotides matching TRBD1. Germline V gene data show CDR1 as MNHEY and CDR2 as SVGAGI. The CDR3 is 14 amino acids. V lost 2 bases, J lost 3 bases, and 4 bases stayed unmatched. CDR3 amino acids: CASSYKGASYEQYF. The CDR3 DNA sequence: TGTGCCAGCAGTTACAAGGGGGCGAGCTACGAGCAGTACTTC.